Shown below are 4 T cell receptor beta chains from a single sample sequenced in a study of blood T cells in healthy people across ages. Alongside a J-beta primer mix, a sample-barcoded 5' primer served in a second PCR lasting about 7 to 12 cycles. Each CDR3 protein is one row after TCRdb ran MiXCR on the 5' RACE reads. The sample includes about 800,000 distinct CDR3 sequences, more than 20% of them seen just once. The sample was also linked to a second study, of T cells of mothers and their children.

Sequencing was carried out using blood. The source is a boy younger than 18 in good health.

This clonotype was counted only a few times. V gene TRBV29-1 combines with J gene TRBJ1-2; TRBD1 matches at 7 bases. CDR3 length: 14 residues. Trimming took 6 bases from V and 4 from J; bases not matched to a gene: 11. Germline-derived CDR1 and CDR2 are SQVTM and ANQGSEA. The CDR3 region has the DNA TGCAGCGTCGGGGATAGGGGGCGAGGCTATGGCTACACCTTC. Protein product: CSVGDRGRGYGYTF. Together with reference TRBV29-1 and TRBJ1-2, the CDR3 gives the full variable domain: SAVISQKPSRDICQRGTSLTIQCQVDSQVTMMFWYRQQPGQSLTLIATANQGSEATYESGFVIDKFPISRPNLTFSTLTVSNMSPEDSSIYLCSVGDRGRGYGYTFGSGTRLTVV.

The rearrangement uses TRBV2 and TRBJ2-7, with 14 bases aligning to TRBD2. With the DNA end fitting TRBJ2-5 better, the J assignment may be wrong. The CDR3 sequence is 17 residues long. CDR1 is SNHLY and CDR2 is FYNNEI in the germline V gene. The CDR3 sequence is CASRIYGTSGSGETQYF. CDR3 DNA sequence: TGTGCCAGCAGGATTTACGGGACTAGCGGGAGTGGAGAGACCCAGTACTTC.

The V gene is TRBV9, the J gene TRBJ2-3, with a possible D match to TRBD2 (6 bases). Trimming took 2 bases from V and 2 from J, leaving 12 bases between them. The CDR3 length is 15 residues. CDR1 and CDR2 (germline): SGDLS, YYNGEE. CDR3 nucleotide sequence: TGTGCCAGCAGCGTTACTAGCCAGTTCACAGATACGCAGTATTTT. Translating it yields CASSVTSQFTDTQYF.

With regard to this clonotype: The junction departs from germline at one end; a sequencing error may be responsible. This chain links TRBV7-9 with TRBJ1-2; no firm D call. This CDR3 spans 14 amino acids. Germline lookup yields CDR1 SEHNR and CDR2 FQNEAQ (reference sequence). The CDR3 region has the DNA TGTGCCAGCAGCCTGAAGACGGTACACTATGGTTACACCTTC. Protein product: CASSLKTVHYGYTF.